These 18 T cell receptor beta chains share one sample of origin, sequenced in a study of PD-L1 blockade in urothelial cancer. Sequenced by immunoSEQ multiplex PCR; TCRdb stores in-frame clones only, minus some. The sample includes more than 40,000 clones, around 86% of them seen just once. The sequencing used PBMCs, collected around atezolizumab (anti-PD-L1) treatment. Source of these receptors: a man aged 55 to 70 with urothelial cancer.

The table lists this clone with a count of one. The chain uses TRBV10-3 and TRBJ1-3; D uncertain. Germline V gene lookup returns CDR1 ENHRY and CDR2 SYGVKD. The CDR3 loop spans 15 amino acids. V was clipped by 0 bases and J by 0 bases, with 6 bases between them. The CDR3, as DNA: TGTGCCATCAGTGAGTCAGATAGCTCTGGAAACACCATATATTTT. Amino acid sequence: CAISESDSSGNTIYF.

The rearrangement uses TRBV7-3 and TRBJ2-2, with D perhaps TRBD2 (8 bases). The length of the CDR3 is 16 residues. Germline V gene lookup returns CDR1 SGHTA and CDR2 FQGTGA. The V end lost 5 bases, the J end lost 1 base, and 14 bases lay between the germline ends. The CDR3 reads CASSKGAGGNTGELFF. The CDR3, as DNA: TGTGCCAGCAGCAAGGGGGCGGGAGGGAACACCGGGGAGCTGTTTTTT.

The CDR3 reads CAWSNGGRTGELFF. For the CDR3, the DNA is TGTGCCTGGAGTAACGGCGGGAGAACCGGGGAGCTGTTTTTT. The rearrangement links TRBV30 to TRBJ2-2; 7 bases line up with TRBD2. The CDR3 is made up of 14 amino acids. The germline V gene has CDR1 GTSNPN and CDR2 SVGIG (reference sequence). Germline trimming cut 2 bases from V and 5 bases from J; bases unmatched to any gene: 5.

The CDR3 loop reads CASSPGADFEKLFF. Here the CDR3 DNA reads TGCGCCAGCAGCCCAGGGGCTGATTTTGAAAAACTGTTTTTT. This chain uses TRBV4-3 with TRBJ1-4, with D maybe TRBD1 (6 bases). The CDR3 is made up of 14 amino acids. Trimming pared 4 bases from V and 7 bases from J, leaving 13 bases between. Germline CDR1 is LGHNA and CDR2 is YSLEER.

The rearrangement joins TRBV2 to TRBJ2-1; possibly TRBD2 for D (6 bases). Trimming shortened V by 4 bases and J by 7 bases, and 11 bases separated the two germline ends. This CDR3 region has 13 residues. Germline V gives CDR1 SNHLY, CDR2 FYNNEI. The CDR3 reads CASSVWGRNEQFF. The DNA of the CDR3 is TGTGCCAGCAGTGTGTGGGGGAGGAATGAGCAGTTCTTC. The whole variable domain, remainder taken from reference TRBV2 and TRBJ2-1, is EPEVTQTPSHQVTQMGQEVILRCVPISNHLYFYWYRQILGQKVEFLVSFYNNEISEKSEIFDDQFSVERPDGSNFTLKIRSTKLEDSAMYFCASSVWGRNEQFFGPGTRLTVL.

This clone was seen just once. This rearrangement joins TRBV18 to TRBJ2-5; possibly TRBD1 for D (6 bases). CDR1 and CDR2 from the germline V gene are KGHSH and LQKENI. The length of the CDR3 is 14 residues. The V and J ends lost 4 bases and 5 bases respectively, with 14 bases between them. The CDR3 here is CASSRDRSEETQYF. DNA for the CDR3: TGTGCCAGCTCACGTGACAGGTCTGAGGAGACCCAGTACTTC.

The chain carries TRBV5-1 and TRBJ2-5; 7 nucleotides line up with TRBD2. The germline V gene has CDR1 SGHRS and CDR2 YFSETQ. The CDR3 sequence is 16 residues long. After removal of 0 bases from V and 2 bases from J, the junction contained 7 bases not matched to a gene. CDR3 nucleotide sequence: TGCGCCAGCAGCTTGGCGGCGGGGGTAGGGCAAGAGACCCAGTACTTC. This translates into CASSLAAGVGQETQYF.

The chain employs TRBV27 and TRBJ1-2, with D perhaps matching TRBD1 (6 bases). Germline loops: CDR1 MNHEY, CDR2 SMNVEV (reference sequence). V lost 1 base and J 1 base, leaving 10 bases between the germline ends. The CDR3 length is 15 residues. DNA for the CDR3: TGTGCCAGCAGTTTATTAGGGACAAGTAACTATGGCTACACCTTC. Protein sequence: CASSLLGTSNYGYTF.

The rearrangement uses TRBV6-5 and TRBJ2-7; D gene uncertain. V was cut by 2 bases and J by 3 bases, with 11 bases left in between. CDR1 and CDR2 (germline): MNHEY, SVGAGI. The CDR3 length is 14 residues. In DNA, the CDR3 is TGTGCCAGCAGTTACGGCCACCGACACTACGAGCAGTACTTC. It is translated as CASSYGHRHYEQYF.

The chain employs TRBV18 and TRBJ2-1, with D perhaps matching TRBD2 (5 bases). The CDR3 is 15 residues long. The ends were cut back, 2 bases at V and 6 bases at J, with 14 bases in the middle. Germline V gives CDR1 KGHSH, CDR2 LQKENI. CDR3 nucleotide sequence: TGTGCCAGCTCACCATTAGTACGGGGTTCCAATGAGCAGTTCTTC. This sequence encodes CASSPLVRGSNEQFF.

V usage is TRBV6-1 and J usage is TRBJ2-1, with TRBD1 matching over 8 bases. Per germline, CDR1 MNHNS and CDR2 SASEGT. The CDR3 runs 13 residues. Trimming took 8 bases from V and 7 from J; bases not matched to a gene: 7. CDR3 loop: CASDRGLGNEQFF. The CDR3, as DNA: TGTGCCAGCGACAGGGGATTAGGAAATGAGCAGTTCTTC.

This clone was observed a single time. The gene calls are TRBV9 and TRBJ2-1, with 10 nucleotides matching TRBD1. Germline loops: CDR1 SGDLS, CDR2 YYNGEE. The CDR3 sequence is 17 residues long. The ends lost 3 bases at V and 1 base at J; junction bases unmatched: 7. The CDR3 nucleotides are TGTGCCAGCAGCGGACTCCTGGGACAGGGGTCCTACAATGAGCAGTTCTTC. It is translated as CASSGLLGQGSYNEQFF. Full variable domain (outside the CDR3, taken from reference TRBV9 and TRBJ2-1): DSGVTQTPKHLITATGQRVTLRCSPRSGDLSVYWYQQSLDQGLQFLIQYYNGEERAKGNILERFSAQQFPDLHSELNLSSLELGDSALYFCASSGLLGQGSYNEQFFGPGTRLTVL.

This chain connects TRBV30 to TRBJ1-4; TRBD1 is a possible D gene (5 bases). Germline loops: CDR1 GTSNPN, CDR2 SVGIG (reference sequence). The V and J ends lost 0 bases and 8 bases respectively, with 10 bases between them. This CDR3 is built from 13 residues. CDR3 in amino acids: CAWSVQVGEKLFF. The CDR3 DNA reads TGTGCCTGGAGTGTACAGGTTGGAGAAAAACTGTTTTTT.

The CDR3 here is CASSVGVGYEQYF. The CDR3 DNA follows: TGTGCCAGCAGCGTAGGAGTTGGCTACGAGCAGTACTTC. V gene TRBV9 combines with J gene TRBJ2-7; D not certain. CDR3 length: 13 residues. V was cut by 0 bases and J by 3 bases, with 7 bases left in between. Germline CDR1 reads SGDLS; CDR2 reads YYNGEE.

V gene TRBV14 combines with J gene TRBJ1-2; the D gene is possibly TRBD1 (5 bases). Trimming cost V 3 bases and J 0 bases, with 8 bases left between them. From germline, CDR1 is SGHDN and CDR2 FVKESK. The CDR3 sequence is 14 residues long. The CDR3 protein is CASSHGHPNYGYTF. In nucleotides, the CDR3 is TGTGCCAGCAGCCATGGACACCCTAACTATGGCTACACCTTC.

A few counts support this clone. The DNA is omitted, as the CDR3 cannot be located on it reliably, and the CDR3 follows TCRdb's listing. The V call is TRBV6-6, the J call TRBJ1-1; the table's TRBD1 call for D was not verified on the DNA. The CDR3 sequence runs 14 residues, both termini included. The germline CDR1 and CDR2 sequences are MNHNY and SVGAGI (reference sequence). CDR3 sequence: CASSSSDRAERAFF.

V and J are TRBV5-8 and TRBJ1-5; a weak D match, TRBD1 (6 bases). CDR3 size: 17 residues. CDR1 and CDR2 (germline): SGHTS, YDEGEE. Trimming shortened V by 4 bases and J by 2 bases, and 19 bases separated the two germline ends. The CDR3 loop is CASSPLRGAKGNQPQHF. CDR3 nucleotide sequence: TGTGCCAGCAGCCCCCTTCGGGGGGCGAAGGGCAATCAGCCCCAGCATTTT. Drawing the rest from reference TRBV5-8 and TRBJ1-5, the complete variable domain is EAGVTQSPTHLIKTRGQQATLRCSPISGHTSVYWYQQALGLGLQFLLWYDEGEERNRGNFPPRFSGRQFPNYSSELNVNALELEDSALYLCASSPLRGAKGNQPQHFGDGTRLSIL.

V gene TRBV9 combines with J gene TRBJ1-4; 7 nucleotides align to TRBD1. Per the germline V gene, CDR1 is SGDLS and CDR2 is YYNGEE. This CDR3 is built from 14 residues. The trim removed 3 bases at V and 5 bases at J, leaving 4 bases unmatched. The CDR3 loop is CASSEQGLNEKLFF. CDR3 bases: TGTGCCAGCAGCGAACAGGGGTTAAATGAAAAACTGTTTTTT. The complete variable domain, with remaining parts taken from reference TRBV9 and TRBJ1-4, reads DSGVTQTPKHLITATGQRVTLRCSPRSGDLSVYWYQQSLDQGLQFLIQYYNGEERAKGNILERFSAQQFPDLHSELNLSSLELGDSALYFCASSEQGLNEKLFFGSGTQLSVL.